Following are 30 T cell receptor beta chains from one sample sequenced in a study of response to subunit inactivated influenza vaccine. MiXCR was run by TCRdb on the RT-PCR reads, yielding one entry per CDR3 protein. Here the sample spans 540,000 or so distinct CDR3 sequences, over 10% being singletons. The specimen was PBMCs from blood, collected 40 to 50 days after vaccination. These receptors were collected from a man in his fifties or sixties who received an inactivated influenza vaccine.

The chain combines TRBV7-9 with TRBJ2-7; a possible D gene is TRBD2 (6 bases). Per germline, CDR1 SEHNR and CDR2 FQNEAQ (reference sequence). Trimming left V 1 base short and J 8 bases short, with 15 bases between. The CDR3 length is 14 residues. The chain's CDR3 is CASSLVEGSGKQYF. CDR3 sequence (DNA): TGTGCCAGCAGCTTAGTGGAAGGTAGCGGCAAGCAGTACTTC.

This clonotype was detected many times. The CDR3 region is CASSPQSGWSNQPQHF. The CDR3 DNA is TGTGCCAGCAGCCCTCAATCAGGGTGGAGCAATCAGCCCCAGCATTTT. The V gene is TRBV7-2, the J gene TRBJ1-5; D might be TRBD1 (5 bases). In germline, CDR1 is SGHTA, CDR2 FQGNSA. CDR3 length: 16 residues. Deletions cut 5 bases from V and 1 base from J, with 15 bases between.

The table lists this clonotype with a few counts. V gene TRBV3-1 combines with J gene TRBJ2-5, with D perhaps being TRBD1 or TRBD2 (5 bases each). The V and J ends lost 0 bases and 5 bases respectively, with 7 bases between them. Per germline, CDR1 LGHDT and CDR2 YNNKEL (reference sequence). This CDR3 has 13 amino acids. As DNA, the CDR3 is TGTGCCAGCAGCCAAGACGGGGCGGAGACCCAGTACTTC. As protein: CASSQDGAETQYF.

This clonotype was seen only a few times. The genes are TRBV7-8 and TRBJ1-6, with D possibly matching TRBD1 (6 bases). Germline V gives CDR1 SGHVS, CDR2 FQNEAQ. V lost 2 bases to trimming and J lost 0 bases, with 14 bases between them. This CDR3 has 18 residues. CDR3 sequence reads: CASSLYVQGSSYNSPLHF. The CDR3 region has the DNA TGTGCCAGCAGCTTATACGTACAGGGTAGCTCCTATAATTCACCCCTCCACTTT.

This chain uses TRBV7-2 with TRBJ2-7, with D unresolved. V was trimmed by 8 bases and J by 3 bases, leaving 17 bases between them. CDR3 length equals 14 residues. Germline V gene lookup returns CDR1 SGHTA and CDR2 FQGNSA. The CDR3 protein is CASGPGLRLYEQYF. In nucleotides, the CDR3 is TGTGCCAGCGGCCCCGGGCTCAGACTCTACGAGCAGTACTTC.

This clonotype was seen at least ten times. The V gene is TRBV12-3 or TRBV12-4, the J gene TRBJ2-7; TRBD1 matches 11 bases. CDR3 size: 15 residues. With 5 bases clipped from V and 9 bases from J, the junction kept 12 bases outside the gene matches. CDR3 residues: CASSPGTGGKVGQYF. For the CDR3, the DNA is TGTGCCAGCAGTCCCGGGACAGGGGGAAAGGTTGGGCAGTACTTC.

The V and J genes are TRBV21-1 and TRBJ1-2; the DNA was not used to check the table's D call, TRBD1. TRBV21-1 is flagged as a pseudogene. This CDR3 is 18 amino acids long. CDR3 sequence (DNA): TGTGCCAGCAGCAAATCCGGCCCAGCCCTGGACAGGGATTATGGCTACACCTTC. Protein sequence: CASSKSGPALDRDYGYTF.

This clonotype has more than one count but fewer than ten. J is TRBJ2-5 and V is TRBV25-1; possibly TRBD2 for D (7 bases). Trimming removed 0 bases from V and 2 bases from J, with 16 bases in between. The germline V gene encodes CDR1 MGHDK and CDR2 SYGVNS. CDR3 size: 17 residues. CDR3 sequence: CASSEYFSGGRQETQYF. The CDR3 nucleotides are TGTGCCAGCAGTGAATATTTTTCGGGGGGCCGACAAGAGACCCAGTACTTC.

The chain carries TRBV5-1 and TRBJ2-5; TRBD1 matches at 12 bases. The CDR3 runs 16 residues. V dropped 3 bases and J dropped 4; count of bases not matched to a gene: 7. Germline V gives CDR1 SGHRS, CDR2 YFSETQ. In DNA form, the CDR3 reads TGCGCCAGCAGCTCGTCGGGACAGGGGGCGGGAGAGACCCAGTACTTC. Translated: CASSSSGQGAGETQYF.

There are many counts of this clonotype. CDR3 DNA: TGCAGTGCTAGAGTGAGGGATGGTCGGGCAGATACGCAGTATTTT. Amino acid sequence: CSARVRDGRADTQYF. This chain joins TRBV20-1 and TRBJ2-3; D possibly corresponds to TRBD2 (5 bases). Trimming took off 1 base at V and 4 bases at J, with 15 bases between the two ends. The germline V gene has CDR1 DFQATT and CDR2 SNEGSKA (reference sequence). This CDR3 contains 15 residues.

The sample holds many counts of this clonotype. V usage is TRBV20-1 and J usage is TRBJ2-5; D possibly corresponds to TRBD1 (5 bases). The CDR3 totals 15 residues. Germline CDR1 reads DFQATT; CDR2 reads SNEGSKA (reference sequence). Trimming cost V 4 bases and J 2 bases, with 17 bases left between them. CDR3: CSAKIGHTIQETQYF. The CDR3 region has the DNA TGCAGTGCTAAGATCGGACACACCATTCAAGAGACCCAGTACTTC.

The chain combines TRBV11-2 with TRBJ1-2; D unresolved. Per the germline V gene, CDR1 is SGHAT and CDR2 is FQNNGV. The CDR3 extends over 18 amino acids. V lost 5 bases and J 0 bases, leaving 22 bases between the germline ends. CDR3 coding DNA: TGTGCCAGCAGCCCTCACAGCCCTTACCAACTACCTAACTATGGCTACACCTTC. Protein sequence: CASSPHSPYQLPNYGYTF. Using reference TRBV11-2 and TRBJ1-2 for the parts outside the CDR3, the full variable domain is EAGVAQSPRYKIIEKRQSVAFWCNPISGHATLYWYQQILGQGPKLLIQFQNNGVVDDSQLPKDRFSAERLKGVDSTLKIQPAKLEDSAVYLCASSPHSPYQLPNYGYTFGSGTRLTVV.

This clonotype was seen repeatedly, ten times or more. The V and J genes are TRBV20-1 and TRBJ2-1, with D perhaps matching TRBD1 (6 bases). This CDR3 has 15 amino acids. The germline V gene encodes CDR1 DFQATT and CDR2 SNEGSKA (reference sequence). V was clipped by 5 bases and J by 0 bases, with 14 bases between them. Here the CDR3 DNA reads TGCAGTGCTGGGGCGACAGGTTACTCCTACAATGAGCAGTTCTTC. This codes for CSAGATGYSYNEQFF.

The V gene is TRBV6-2 or TRBV6-3, the J gene TRBJ2-1; D may be TRBD1 or TRBD2 (5 bases each). Per the germline V gene, CDR1 is MNHEY and CDR2 is SVGEGT. The ends were cut back, 4 bases at V and 6 bases at J, with 10 bases in the middle. This CDR3 is 13 amino acids long. The CDR3 region is CASSLVGTNEQFF. CDR3 nucleotide sequence: TGTGCCAGCAGTTTGGTAGGGACCAATGAGCAGTTCTTC.

In its sample, this clonotype was seen a few times. The rearrangement uses TRBV4-1 and TRBJ1-4; D gene ambiguous. The CDR3 has 16 amino acids. The ends were cut back, 1 base at V and 5 bases at J, with 14 bases in the middle. CDR1 and CDR2 from the germline V gene are MGHRA and YSYEKL. The CDR3 bases are TGCGCCAGCAGCCAAGTAGTATGGCGGCTAAATGAAAAACTGTTTTTT. As protein: CASSQVVWRLNEKLFF.

This clonotype was observed a handful of times. The V gene is TRBV11-2, the J gene TRBJ2-5; no clear D gene. The CDR3 extends over 14 amino acids. Germline V lookup: CDR1 SGHAT, CDR2 FQNNGV. Trimming took off 5 bases at V and 2 bases at J, with 12 bases between the two ends. CDR3 coding DNA: TGTGCCAGCAGCCCCACGACCCTGCAAGAGACCCAGTACTTC. Its protein is CASSPTTLQETQYF.

This clonotype came up a few times. The chain recombines TRBV7-9 with TRBJ2-2, with D possibly being TRBD1 or TRBD2 (5 bases each). This CDR3 region has 15 residues. The V gene's germline CDR1 is SEHNR and CDR2 FQNEAQ (reference sequence). The V gene lost 5 bases and the J gene lost 6 bases, with 16 bases spanning the gap. CDR3 amino acids: CASSIGTVSPGELFF. The CDR3 region has the DNA TGTGCCAGCAGCATCGGGACGGTCAGTCCCGGGGAGCTGTTTTTT.

This clonotype was detected many times. V is TRBV20-1 and J is TRBJ2-3, with TRBD2 matching 12 bases. V was clipped by 0 bases and J by 4 bases; unmatched bases: 5. Germline loops: CDR1 DFQATT, CDR2 SNEGSKA (reference sequence). This CDR3 has 16 residues. In DNA form, the CDR3 reads TGCAGTGCTAGAGATCTAGCGGGGGGGCCCGCAGATACGCAGTATTTT. This encodes CSARDLAGGPADTQYF.

The rearrangement links TRBV6-1 to TRBJ1-1; weak D call: TRBD1 (5 bases). The CDR3 totals 16 residues. The germline V gene has CDR1 MNHNS and CDR2 SASEGT. V was clipped by 6 bases and J by 0 bases, with 17 bases between them. This CDR3 reads CASRLRGRGLNTEAFF. The CDR3 DNA is TGTGCCAGCAGGCTACGGGGCCGGGGATTGAACACTGAAGCTTTCTTT.

This clonotype was seen a handful of times. V gene TRBV24-1 combines with J gene TRBJ2-5, with D perhaps assigned TRBD1 or TRBD2 (5 bases each). The CDR3 is 12 amino acids. V lost 10 bases and J 5 bases, leaving 13 bases between the germline ends. CDR1 KGHDR and CDR2 SFDVKD come from the germline V gene. CDR3 in amino acids: CATSGRAETQYF. The CDR3, as DNA: TGTGCCACTTCGGGACGGGCGGAGACCCAGTACTTC.

This clonotype was detected a few times. The V and J genes are TRBV2 and TRBJ2-1; a weak D match, TRBD1 (5 bases). Germline V gives CDR1 SNHLY, CDR2 FYNNEI. The CDR3 length is 16 residues. Trimming removed 0 bases at V and 4 bases at J, with 13 bases between. The CDR3 nucleotides read TGTGCCAGCAGTGAAGCCCGACAGTTGAGTTACAATGAGCAGTTCTTC. This gives the protein CASSEARQLSYNEQFF.

This clonotype has more than one count but fewer than ten. This rearrangement joins TRBV20-1 to TRBJ2-7, with 11 nucleotides matching TRBD2. The CDR3 covers 16 residues. The J segment lost 0 bases and the V segment lost 0 bases, leaving 4 bases of the junction unmatched. Germline V gene lookup returns CDR1 DFQATT and CDR2 SNEGSKA (reference sequence). CDR3 nucleotides: TGCAGTGCTAGAGAACTAGCGGGAGAGTTCTCCTACGAGCAGTACTTC. Protein sequence: CSARELAGEFSYEQYF.

CDR3: CASSGRQGTGSGANVLTF. CDR3 sequence (DNA): TGTGCCAGCAGCGGCCGACAGGGGACTGGGTCTGGGGCCAACGTCCTGACTTTC. The chain carries TRBV11-1 and TRBJ2-6; 8 bases align to TRBD1. CDR1 is SGHAT, CDR2 FQDESV, per germline (reference sequence). CDR3 length: 18 residues. V trimming: 5 bases; J trimming: 1 base; junction bases outside the gene matches: 10.

The V call is TRBV6-1, the J call TRBJ2-7; 8 bases map to TRBD2. The CDR3 has 14 amino acids. The V gene end was trimmed by 5 bases and the J gene end by 1 base; junction bases not matched to a gene: 4. CDR1 and CDR2 (germline): MNHNS, SASEGT. This chain's CDR3 is CASSRRGVSYEQYF. The CDR3 DNA reads TGTGCCAGCAGTCGGCGGGGGGTTTCCTACGAGCAGTACTTC.

The chain has TRBV6-1 and TRBJ2-5; D unclear. The germline gives CDR1 MNHNS, CDR2 SASEGT. The length of the CDR3 is 15 residues. Between the trimmed V and J ends, which lost 0 bases and 4 bases, there was a span of 12 bases. In DNA form, the CDR3 reads TGTGCCAGCAGTGAAGCCCCGGCGGCAGGAGAGACCCAGTACTTC. This translates into CASSEAPAAGETQYF.

This chain connects TRBV18 to TRBJ1-2, with 8 bases matching TRBD1. J gave up 5 bases and V 0 bases, and 5 bases lay outside the gene matches. The CDR3 is made up of 15 amino acids. The V gene's germline CDR1 is KGHSH and CDR2 LQKENI. CDR3 coding DNA: TGTGCCAGCTCACCACCGGCAGGGGGCCATTATGGCTACACCTTC. Its translation is CASSPPAGGHYGYTF.

This clonotype was detected ten times or more. The V gene is TRBV20-1, the J gene TRBJ2-3; D gene ambiguous. The germline V gene encodes CDR1 DFQATT and CDR2 SNEGSKA (reference sequence). This CDR3 is built from 15 residues. V gave up 1 base and J gave up 5 bases, with 16 bases separating them. CDR3 DNA sequence: TGCAGTGCTAGAGTCGTAGGGATGTTAGGAGATACGCAGTATTTT. It encodes CSARVVGMLGDTQYF.

This clonotype showed up many times. V is TRBV7-9 and J is TRBJ1-1, with 8 bases lining up with TRBD1. J gave up 0 bases and V 5 bases, and 8 bases lay outside the gene matches. CDR1 and CDR2 from the germline V gene are SEHNR and FQNEAQ (reference sequence). This CDR3 spans 16 amino acids. The CDR3 spells CASSPTGTGLNTEAFF. CDR3 DNA: TGTGCCAGCAGCCCGACCGGGACAGGATTGAACACTGAAGCTTTCTTT.

The rearrangement links TRBV12-3 or TRBV12-4 to TRBJ2-1; the match to TRBD2 covers 8 bases. Unmatched junction bases numbered 6, after V lost 4 bases and J lost 4 bases. The CDR3 consists of 15 residues. The CDR3 region is CASSSGGVPYNEQFF. The CDR3 DNA reads TGTGCCAGCAGTTCCGGGGGGGTTCCGTACAATGAGCAGTTCTTC.

Only a few counts were recorded for this clonotype. The rearrangement uses TRBV7-9 and TRBJ2-5; the D call may be TRBD1 or TRBD2 (6 bases each). V lost 1 base, J lost 1 base, and 13 bases lay in between. This CDR3 is built from 16 residues. The germline V gene encodes CDR1 SEHNR and CDR2 FQNEAQ (reference sequence). CDR3 sequence (DNA): TGTGCCAGCAGCTTAGGTTCGGGGGCGATCCAAGAGACCCAGTACTTC. The encoded protein is CASSLGSGAIQETQYF.